This is a list of T cell receptor beta chains from one sample in a study of blood T cell repertoires in COVID-19. Measured with immunoSEQ multiplex PCR; TCRdb has only the in-frame clones, and not every one. This table holds 65,000 to 95,000 clones, 80% found once. Sequenced input: peripheral blood. All receptors derive from a woman aged 40 to 50 with active or convalescent COVID-19. The CDR3 runs from the conserved cysteine through the conserved F or W. The order of the fields is J gene, V gene, CDR3 protein.

TRBJ1-2 TRBV4-3 CASSQEVVGTGVWGYTF
TRBJ1-1 TRBV24-1 CATRPHEGGTEAFF
TRBJ2-7 TRBV6-6 CASRGLAGAPYEQYF
TRBJ2-4 TRBV19 CASSMDMGLGKNIQYF
TRBJ1-4 TRBV7-2 CASSPGQGNEKLFF
TRBJ2-5 TRBV27 CATRKVGRGGNLIETQYF
TRBJ2-3 TRBV12-2 CASRPKGASRTDTQYF
TRBJ2-1 TRBV5-1 CASGLAGESLQEQFF
TRBJ1-1 TRBV4-3 CASSQTEYTEAFF
TRBJ2-7 TRBV3-1/TRBV3-2 CASTSAGASYEQYF
TRBJ1-2 TRBV5-6 CASSLAGGLNYGYTF
TRBJ2-3 TRBV24-1 CATSDLGTSGRVDTQYF
TRBJ2-7 TRBV28 CASSPPGTGAYEQYF
TRBJ2-3 TRBV4-1 CASSQNRGLVTDTQYF
TRBJ1-2 TRBV27 CASSLYSAGYGYTF
TRBJ1-4 TRBV18 CASSPALGLDEKLFF
TRBJ2-1 TRBV6-4 CAGKPGLAGGDPPPANEQFF
TRBJ2-3 TRBV4-1 CASSQDWGAGTTDTQYF
TRBJ1-2 TRBV6-5 CASTAGGGQRGYTF
TRBJ2-7 TRBV4-2 CASSRRVAGEGYEQYF
TRBJ2-5 TRBV2 CASSGGGTGLWAQYF
TRBJ1-2 TRBV18 CASSPGGNHYGYTF
TRBJ2-7 TRBV10-2 CASSEKLAGGLFYEQYF
TRBJ2-2 TRBV18 CASSPGTGSTGELFF
TRBJ1-4 TRBV7-9 CASSSSLNRDEKLFF
TRBJ2-7 TRBV25-1 CASSGGGTYTYEQYF
TRBJ2-1 TRBV7-3 CASSSQRVGNEQFF
TRBJ1-2 TRBV28 CASSFPTTGRNGYTF
TRBJ1-5 TRBV12-5 CASGLEQGPQHF
TRBJ2-3 TRBV19 CASSTGQGIDTQYF
TRBJ1-4 TRBV7-9 CASSLMGGPLNEKLFF
TRBJ2-6 TRBV29-1 CSVVIGQGAGGANVLTF
TRBJ1-6 TRBV6-5 CASSYSLQGRNSPLHF
TRBJ2-3 TRBV24-1 CATSDPQGASTDTQYF
TRBJ2-2 TRBV4-3 CASSQEPGNTGELFF